The clone carrying this T cell receptor (beta chain) was seen a single time. What it binds is not known. This specimen comes from a study of shared clonotypes between healthy human individuals. Each subset's genomic DNA was shared equally among a number of immunoSEQ plates. DNA input for the unsorted PBMC replicate PCRs was 300 ng, 31,000 or so T cell genomes. Only in-frame clones appear in the TCRdb table, and some are missing; sequencing was by immunoSEQ multiplex PCR. Here the sample spans fewer than 500,000 clones, 60% to 80% being singletons. Whole-study findings and limits: Tissue TCR repertoires likely differ from these blood-only repertoires.

Trimming left V 0 bases short and J 1 base short, with 4 bases between. This CDR3 has 14 residues. Germline-derived CDR1 and CDR2 are SGHVS and FQNEAQ. The clonotype comes from a woman aged 40 to 49 in good health. Some clones in this sample may be carry-over from other donors' samples. The sample taken for sequencing was PBMCs. The V gene is TRBV7-8, the J gene TRBJ1-5; D uncertain. The CDR3 region is CASSLAMSNQPQHF. The CDR3 nucleotides are TGTGCCAGCAGCTTAGCAATGAGCAATCAGCCCCAGCATTTT.